The clone carrying this T cell receptor beta chain was detected many times. Its target is not known. Trimming left V 1 base short and J 15 bases short, with 16 bases between. The CDR3 spans 12 residues. Germline CDR1 and CDR2: SQVTM and ANQGSEA. The source of the sample is a study of CD8 T cells in ankylosing spondylitis. Regarding the study as a whole: Ankylosing spondylitis blood appeared to be characterized by a TCR beta motif of 8 or 9 highly homologous variants.

Libraries for TCR beta were made by quantitative 5'-RACE with molecular barcodes. TCRdb analysed the 5' RACE reads with MiXCR anew, one entry per CDR3 protein. The sample consists of 150,000 to 200,000 distinct CDR3 sequences, around 32% of them appearing once. This chain links TRBV29-1 with TRBJ2-1; D ambiguous. The sequence was obtained from a male donor with ankylosing spondylitis. The sequenced sample consisted of synovial fluid, either unsorted or a sorted T cell fraction (not recorded which). Written as DNA, the CDR3 is TGCAGCGTTGAAGTTCCACCTGCCTGGGTGTTCTTC. This codes for CSVEVPPAWVFF.